This entry features one T cell receptor (beta chain) sequence. This CDR3 has 13 amino acids. V lost 0 bases to trimming and J lost 3 bases, with 6 bases between them. The germline gives CDR1 SGDLS, CDR2 YYNGEE. Measured with immunoSEQ multiplex PCR; TCRdb has only the in-frame clones, and not every one. The sample yields 73,000 or so clones, about 90% seen once. The sample is drawn from a study of T cell changes during pregnancy in multiple sclerosis. The sample consisted of peripheral blood, taken in the second trimester of pregnancy. J is TRBJ1-2 and V is TRBV9; D remains ambiguous. The sequence derives from a female donor with multiple sclerosis, enrolled in a pregnancy study. Here the CDR3 reads CASSVADYYGYTF. For the CDR3, the DNA is TGTGCCAGCAGCGTAGCTGACTACTATGGCTACACCTTC. Full variable domain (missing parts from reference TRBV9 and TRBJ1-2): DSGVTQTPKHLITATGQRVTLRCSPRSGDLSVYWYQQSLDQGLQFLIQYYNGEERAKGNILERFSAQQFPDLHSELNLSSLELGDSALYFCASSVADYYGYTFGSGTRLTVV.